The rows below give T cell receptor beta chains drawn from one sample of a study of a mutant IDH1 vaccine in newly diagnosed glioma. Profiling relied on immunoSEQ multiplex PCR, and the TCRdb table lists in-frame clones only, not all of them. The table includes over 75,000 clones, approximately 90% detected once. The input for sequencing was PBMCs, taken from a glioma patient treated with radiotherapy, temozolomide or both. The source is a woman in her forties or fifties with glioma. CDR3s include the opening cysteine and the closing phenylalanine or tryptophan. The D gene is left open where the match is weak. Rows give clone size only sometimes, using once, few, many, or a class for an expanded clone.

J gene: TRBJ2-3; V gene: TRBV9; D gene: NA; clone size: NA; CDR3 DNA: TGTGCCAGCAGCGGGAATACGCAGTATTTT; CDR3 protein: CASSGNTQYF
J gene: TRBJ2-1; V gene: TRBV27; D gene: NA; clone size: once; CDR3 DNA: TGTGCCAGCAGTCCCCTGGCGGGATTGTCCTACAATGAGCAGTTCTTC; CDR3 protein: CASSPLAGLSYNEQFF
J gene: TRBJ2-6; V gene: TRBV9; D gene: NA; clone size: NA; CDR3 DNA: TGTGCCAGCAGCGTAGATACCCCAGGTAGCAACGTCCTGACTTTC; CDR3 protein: CASSVDTPGSNVLTF
J gene: TRBJ1-6; V gene: TRBV27; D gene: NA; clone size: once; CDR3 DNA: TGTGCCAGCAGTCTCGACAGCTATTCACCCCTCCACTTT; CDR3 protein: CASSLDSYSPLHF
J gene: TRBJ2-1; V gene: TRBV10-2; D gene: TRBD2; clone size: NA; CDR3 DNA: TGCGCCAGCAGTGACACCGGGACTAGCGGGAGAAGGCATGAGCAGTTCTTC; CDR3 protein: CASSDTGTSGRRHEQFF
J gene: TRBJ2-3; V gene: TRBV5-1; D gene: TRBD2; clone size: NA; CDR3 DNA: TGCGCCAGCAGCTTGGAAGCGGGAGGGCCCTCAGATACGCAGTATTTT; CDR3 protein: CASSLEAGGPSDTQYF
J gene: TRBJ2-6; V gene: TRBV5-1; D gene: TRBD1; clone size: NA; CDR3 DNA: TGCGCCAGCAGCTCGACAGGGTTAGATTGGGAGCTCTCTGGGGCCAACGTCCTGACTTTC; CDR3 protein: CASSSTGLDWELSGANVLTF
J gene: TRBJ2-1; V gene: TRBV10-1; D gene: NA; clone size: NA; CDR3 DNA: TGCGCCAGCAGTGAAAGACAGAGCTCCTACAATGAGCAGTTCTTC; CDR3 protein: CASSERQSSYNEQFF
J gene: TRBJ1-2; V gene: TRBV6-5; D gene: TRBD1; clone size: once; CDR3 DNA: TGTGCCAGCAGCCGTCAAGGACAGGGGGATCATGGCTACACCTTC; CDR3 protein: CASSRQGQGDHGYTF
J gene: TRBJ1-6; V gene: TRBV5-1; D gene: NA; clone size: NA; CDR3 DNA: TGCGCCAGCAGCTTGGACCCGGGGGGCTCCTATAATTCACCCCTCCACTTT; CDR3 protein: CASSLDPGGSYNSPLHF
J gene: TRBJ2-6; V gene: TRBV28; D gene: NA; clone size: once; CDR3 DNA: TGTGCCAGCCAACCCGGGTCCAACCCTGGGGCCAACGTCCTGACTTTC; CDR3 protein: CASQPGSNPGANVLTF